Sequencing of this T cell receptor beta chain was carried out in a study of blood T cell repertoires in COVID-19. CDR3 length: 14 amino acids. The germline gives CDR1 LGHDT, CDR2 YNNKEL (reference sequence). V gave up 6 bases and J gave up 4 bases, with 15 bases separating them. Some clones are missing from TCRdb's copy, which holds only in-frame ones; the method was immunoSEQ multiplex PCR. Seen here are tens of thousands of clones, 82% observed once, and the top ten hold 8.6%. In this sample, this clone turned up a few times. The sample was peripheral blood. The chain uses TRBV3-1 (or the pseudogene TRBV3-2) and TRBJ2-5; a possible D gene is TRBD2 (7 bases). This receptor was obtained from a human donor in a cohort sampled during active COVID-19. The CDR3 DNA follows: TGTGCCAGCAGTACTCGGGGGGCAGGAGAGACCCAGTACTTC. This translates into CASSTRGAGETQYF.